This T cell receptor (beta chain) was sequenced during a study of blood T cell repertoires in COVID-19 (dated by TCRdb to the early 2020s). The study in broad terms: Samples from collaborators originated in the United States, Italy and Spain and spanned both the acute and convalescent phases of COVID-19. Where HLA class I and class II types were available, the types were taken from metadata supplied by the sample provider, not from assay-based typing. The repertoires were released in a freely available public database intended as a resource for research on the immune response to SARS-CoV-2. The samples were drawn from the first 160 participants of the ongoing ImmuneRACE study and from over 950 subjects provided by 6 global collaborators. A de-identified subject ID, COVID-19 status, age in years and sex were almost always included in the sample metadata. Subjects who had been exposed to COVID-19, were actively infected with it, or had recovered from it provided the deeply sampled blood TCRbeta repertoires that made up the dataset. The material from the prospective study consisted of cDNA or gDNA derived from T cells, B-cell-depleted T cells, or PBMCs. The research as a whole found: How much clinical and demographic metadata was included differed by source and by participant, and the metadata was provided uncurated.

TCRbeta CDR3 regions were amplified from genomic DNA by means of the immunoSEQ Assay, a bias-controlled multiplex PCR. As for the original processing: Within the assay, amplification of reference gene primers was used to estimate how many nucleated cells each sample contained. To quantify the absolute abundance of each unique TCRbeta CDR3 rearrangement, sequence reads were collapsed and filtered. Productive Simpson clonality was computed per sample as the square root of Simpson's diversity index over productive rearrangements. This immuneACCESS table, as held by TCRdb, lists in-frame sequences with V and J called but not all clones. Of the missing ones, under half trace to an unresolved V gene in checked studies; the others have no known cause. The DNA gave D and trimming, while V, J and clone size come from that table. This sample is represented by roughly 120,000 clones; less than 85% of them were singletons. The ten biggest clones cover 0.75% to 0.9% of the sample.

The collaborating institutions used their own protocols to collect whole blood in K2EDTA tubes. Collaborator samples were shipped for TCRbeta analysis as frozen whole blood, isolated PBMCs, or DNA extracted from either sample type. Regarding this clone: Its target antigen remains unknown. Base qualities were left out, and no much larger clone turns up one base away.

Material: peripheral blood. The source of this sequence is a human donor with acute or convalescent COVID-19. The donor label of this sample is uncertain.

For the CDR3, the sequence is CASSPGALGTEAFF. At the DNA level, the sequence is TGTGCCAGCAGCCCTGGGGCCCTGGGCACTGAAGCTTTCTTT. The chain uses TRBV4-2 and TRBJ1-1, with TRBD1 perhaps the D gene, on 5 matching bases. Sequences LGHNA (CDR1) and YNFKEQ (CDR2) are obtained from the germline V gene. Reading from cysteine to phenylalanine, the CDR3 counts 14 amino acids. CDR3 DNA only is kept here, 42 bases in frame from base 1. The V and J ends are trimmed by 4 bases and 4 bases, leaving 13 bases between them.